These 21 T cell receptor beta chains were all obtained from the same sample, sequenced in a study of T cells in Graves' hyperthyroidism and ophthalmopathy. Template material for amplifying TCR beta CDR3 regions consisted of RNA transcripts. Initially, a first-round RT-PCR of the TCR CDR3 employed the HTBI primer set. TCRdb passed the multiplex PCR reads through MiXCR, listing each CDR3 protein once. The sample yields hundreds of thousands of distinct CDR3 sequences, 15% to 20% seen once. Sequenced: blood. Receptors originate from a woman younger than 35 with Graves' ophthalmopathy.

Details on this clonotype: This may be a read error, as it is one base from a much larger clone. The chain links TRBV7-9 to TRBJ2-1; 9 bases line up with TRBD1. The CDR3 covers 13 residues. Germline V gene lookup returns CDR1 SEHNR and CDR2 FQNEAQ (reference sequence). CDR3 in amino acids: CTSSRTGANEQFF. Here the CDR3 DNA reads TGTACCAGCAGCAGGACAGGGGCCAATGAGCAGTTCTTC.

This clonotype has a handful of counts. This chain joins TRBV12-3 or TRBV12-4 and TRBJ2-3; TRBD2 is a possible D gene (7 bases). The V end was cut by 6 bases, the J end by 4 bases, with 17 bases between. The CDR3 runs to 15 residues. The CDR3 here is CASRGGGRVADTQYF. Here the CDR3 DNA reads TGTGCCAGCAGAGGGGGAGGGAGGGTGGCAGATACGCAGTATTTT.

This clonotype was observed many times. V usage is TRBV3-1 and J usage is TRBJ2-7; D unclear. This CDR3 contains 12 residues. Germline V lookup: CDR1 LGHDT, CDR2 YNNKEL (reference sequence). Trimming removed 3 bases from V and 5 bases from J, with 8 bases in between. The CDR3 nucleotides are TGTGCCAGCAGCCACGTATACAACGAGCAGTACTTC. Translated, it gives CASSHVYNEQYF.

The table lists this clonotype with many counts. In DNA form, the CDR3 reads TGTGCCAGCAGCCCGCACGGGGGGGAGGATGGCTACACCTTC. Its translation: CASSPHGGEDGYTF. The genes are TRBV6-1 and TRBJ1-2; possibly TRBD1 for D (5 bases). V gave up 6 bases and J gave up 6 bases, with 17 bases separating them. The germline V gene encodes CDR1 MNHNS and CDR2 SASEGT. There are 14 residues in the CDR3.

J is TRBJ1-2 and V is TRBV20-1; weak D call: TRBD1 (6 bases). Trimming took 6 bases from V and 14 from J, leaving 19 bases between them. Germline V lookup: CDR1 DFQATT, CDR2 SNEGSKA (reference sequence). The CDR3 has 11 residues. CDR3 coding DNA: TGCAGTGCCACTACTAACGGGACACCGACCTTC. Translation gives CSATTNGTPTF.

This clonotype was counted a few times. V is TRBV7-2 and J is TRBJ2-5, with D hard to call. The V gene's germline CDR1 is SGHTA and CDR2 FQGNSA. The V gene lost 5 bases and the J gene lost 4 bases, with 11 bases spanning the gap. The CDR3 spans 13 residues. The CDR3 reads CASSAESVETQYF. The CDR3 nucleotides are TGTGCCAGCAGCGCAGAGTCGGTAGAGACCCAGTACTTC.

The rearrangement joins TRBV6-1 to TRBJ2-2; D is unclear. CDR3 length: 18 amino acids. CDR1 is MNHNS and CDR2 is SASEGT in the germline V gene. The V end lost 2 bases, the J end lost 0 bases, and 16 bases lay between the germline ends. CDR3 sequence (DNA): TGTGCCAGCAGTGAACCCCACAGAGTTTCCGCGAACACCGGGGAGCTGTTTTTT. Its translation: CASSEPHRVSANTGELFF.

This clonotype was detected a few times. V is TRBV3-1 and J is TRBJ2-3, with 9 nucleotides matching TRBD2. V lost 7 bases and J lost 1; bases outside the gene matches: 6. CDR1 and CDR2 (germline): LGHDT, YNNKEL (reference sequence). The CDR3 loop spans 15 amino acids. This CDR3 reads CASTRAGGGTDTQYF. The CDR3 DNA follows: TGTGCCAGCACCAGAGCGGGGGGCGGCACAGATACGCAGTATTTT.

This clonotype was recorded at least ten times. The rearrangement uses TRBV11-2 and TRBJ2-7, with TRBD2 matching over 7 bases. Germline V gene lookup returns CDR1 SGHAT and CDR2 FQNNGV. J was trimmed by 12 bases and V by 1 base; bases with no gene match: 12. This CDR3 region has 14 residues. DNA of the CDR3: TGTGCCAGCAGCTTAGTTAGGTCGGCGGGAGCAATGTACTTC. Protein sequence: CASSLVRSAGAMYF.

Comments on this clonotype: Its ends do not fully match the called genes, so a read error is possible. The chain couples TRBV5-1 to TRBJ1-4; D not certain. The CDR3 extends over 16 amino acids. Germline CDR1 is SGHRS and CDR2 is YFSETQ. The CDR3 region has the DNA TGTGCCAGCAAATCCGGACCGGTGGGAACTAATGAAAAACTGTTTTTT. Its protein is CASKSGPVGTNEKLFF.

V is TRBV6-1 and J is TRBJ1-1; 9 bases align to TRBD1. The CDR3 is made up of 15 amino acids. Germline assignment: CDR1 MNHNS and CDR2 SASEGT. Trimming cost V 7 bases and J 4 bases; bases outside gene matches: 10. The CDR3 DNA follows: TGTGCCAGCACCCTACAGGGGGCGGCGAGCACTGAAGCTTTCTTT. Translation: CASTLQGAASTEAFF.

This clonotype was recorded at least ten times. The chain recombines TRBV7-6 with TRBJ1-6; D is perhaps TRBD1 (6 bases). Trimming removed 4 bases at V and 5 bases at J, with 9 bases between. Germline CDR1 and CDR2: SGHVS and FNYEAQ. The length of the CDR3 is 14 residues. The CDR3 here is CASSSDRHNSPLHF. DNA for the CDR3: TGTGCCAGCAGCTCGGACAGACATAATTCACCCCTCCACTTT.

This clonotype showed up many times. The gene calls are TRBV7-9 and TRBJ2-7; 7 bases fit TRBD1. J was trimmed by 5 bases and V by 4 bases; bases with no gene match: 8. CDR1 is SEHNR, CDR2 FQNEAQ, per germline (reference sequence). The CDR3 has 14 amino acids. The CDR3 loop is CASSSGQKDHEQYF. Here the CDR3 DNA reads TGTGCCAGCAGCTCGGGACAGAAGGACCACGAGCAGTACTTC.

This clonotype was found many times. The V and J genes are TRBV7-3 and TRBJ2-3, with D perhaps matching TRBD2 (5 bases). CDR1 SGHTA and CDR2 FQGTGA come from the germline V gene. The V and J ends lost 5 bases and 1 base respectively, with 22 bases between them. The CDR3 is made up of 18 amino acids. Here the CDR3 DNA reads TGTGCCAGCAGCCCCGTCGTCCGGACTTCGACTGGCACAGATACGCAGTATTTT. This codes for CASSPVVRTSTGTDTQYF.

The chain combines TRBV10-3 with TRBJ2-1; D unresolved. The CDR3 is made up of 15 amino acids. Per the germline V gene, CDR1 is ENHRY and CDR2 is SYGVKD. V was shortened by 2 bases and J by 6 bases, with 14 bases between the two germline ends. CDR3 protein: CAISESNGPGNEQFF. In nucleotides, the CDR3 is TGTGCCATCAGTGAGAGCAACGGTCCCGGCAATGAGCAGTTCTTC.

The sample holds a few counts of this clonotype. The rearrangement links TRBV28 to TRBJ2-2; 7 bases are shared with TRBD1. This CDR3 is 14 amino acids long. V lost 6 bases, J lost 3 bases, and 4 bases stayed unmatched. Germline loops: CDR1 MDHEN, CDR2 SYDVKM. CDR3 sequence reads: CASSTQGDTGELFF. The CDR3 DNA reads TGTGCCAGCAGCACCCAGGGGGACACCGGGGAGCTGTTTTTT.

The genes are TRBV7-9 and TRBJ1-1, with D maybe TRBD1 (5 bases). V was cut by 2 bases and J by 4 bases, with 11 bases left in between. Per germline, CDR1 SEHNR and CDR2 FQNEAQ (reference sequence). The CDR3 spans 14 residues. CDR3 DNA sequence: TGTGCCAGCAGCTTATGGGGTGGGGGCACTGAAGCTTTCTTT. Encoded protein: CASSLWGGGTEAFF.

This clonotype came up many times. This chain connects TRBV3-1 to TRBJ2-7; TRBD1 matches at 7 bases. CDR3 length: 16 amino acids. CDR1 and CDR2 from the germline V gene are LGHDT and YNNKEL (reference sequence). Trimming at V came to 4 bases and at J to 0 bases, leaving 9 bases not matched to a gene. As DNA, the CDR3 is TGTGCCAGCAGCCTTTACAAAGGGACAGCCTCCTACGAGCAGTACTTC. Its protein product is CASSLYKGTASYEQYF.

The chain carries TRBV19 and TRBJ1-5; no firm D call. The CDR3 contains 14 residues. V was cut by 0 bases and J by 2 bases, with 5 bases left in between. Germline lookup yields CDR1 LNHDA and CDR2 SQIVND (reference sequence). The CDR3 spells CASSIDTGNQPQHF. The CDR3 DNA is TGTGCCAGTAGTATAGATACCGGCAATCAGCCCCAGCATTTT.

The chain recombines TRBV6-1 with TRBJ1-3; D unclear. The CDR3 contains 14 residues. Germline assignment: CDR1 MNHNS and CDR2 SASEGT. Deletions cut 4 bases from V and 4 bases from J, with 11 bases between. CDR3 in amino acids: CASSASTEGNTIYF. CDR3 nucleotides: TGTGCCAGCAGTGCCTCGACTGAAGGAAACACCATATATTTT.

Ten or more counts support this clonotype. The chain links TRBV9 to TRBJ1-2; TRBD1 matches 7 bases. The CDR3 runs 17 residues. After removal of 0 bases from V and 5 bases from J, the junction contained 13 bases not matched to a gene. CDR1 is SGDLS and CDR2 is YYNGEE in the germline V gene. The CDR3 loop is CASSVGQGWVGSYGYTF. CDR3 sequence (DNA): TGTGCCAGCAGCGTAGGACAGGGATGGGTCGGCTCTTATGGCTACACCTTC.